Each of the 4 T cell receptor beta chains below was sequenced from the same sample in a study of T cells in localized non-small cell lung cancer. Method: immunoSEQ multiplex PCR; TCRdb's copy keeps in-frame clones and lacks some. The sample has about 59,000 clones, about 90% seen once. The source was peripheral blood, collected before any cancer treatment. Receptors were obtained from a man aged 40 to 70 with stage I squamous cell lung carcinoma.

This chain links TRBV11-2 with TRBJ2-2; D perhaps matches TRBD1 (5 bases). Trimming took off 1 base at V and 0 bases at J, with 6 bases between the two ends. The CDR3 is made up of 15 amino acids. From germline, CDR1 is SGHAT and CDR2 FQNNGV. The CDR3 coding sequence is TGTGCCAGCAGCTTAGGACAGTCGAACACCGGGGAGCTGTTTTTT. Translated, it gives CASSLGQSNTGELFF.

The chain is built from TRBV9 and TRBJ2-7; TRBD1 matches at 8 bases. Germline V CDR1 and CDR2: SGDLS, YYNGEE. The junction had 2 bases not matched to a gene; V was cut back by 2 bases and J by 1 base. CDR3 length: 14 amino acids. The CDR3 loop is CASSVQGASYEQYF. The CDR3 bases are TGTGCCAGCAGCGTGCAGGGGGCGTCCTACGAGCAGTACTTC.

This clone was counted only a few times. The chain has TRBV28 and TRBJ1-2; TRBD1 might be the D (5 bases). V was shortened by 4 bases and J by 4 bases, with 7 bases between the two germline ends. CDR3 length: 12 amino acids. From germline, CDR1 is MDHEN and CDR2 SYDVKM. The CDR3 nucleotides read TGTGCCAGCAGTTCGACAGTCTATGGCTACACCTTC. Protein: CASSSTVYGYTF.

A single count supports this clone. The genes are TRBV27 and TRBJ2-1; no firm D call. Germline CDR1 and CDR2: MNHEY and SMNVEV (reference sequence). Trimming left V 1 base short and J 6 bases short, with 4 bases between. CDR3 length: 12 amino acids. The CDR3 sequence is CASSLFGNEQFF. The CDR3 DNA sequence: TGTGCCAGCAGTTTATTCGGCAATGAGCAGTTCTTC.